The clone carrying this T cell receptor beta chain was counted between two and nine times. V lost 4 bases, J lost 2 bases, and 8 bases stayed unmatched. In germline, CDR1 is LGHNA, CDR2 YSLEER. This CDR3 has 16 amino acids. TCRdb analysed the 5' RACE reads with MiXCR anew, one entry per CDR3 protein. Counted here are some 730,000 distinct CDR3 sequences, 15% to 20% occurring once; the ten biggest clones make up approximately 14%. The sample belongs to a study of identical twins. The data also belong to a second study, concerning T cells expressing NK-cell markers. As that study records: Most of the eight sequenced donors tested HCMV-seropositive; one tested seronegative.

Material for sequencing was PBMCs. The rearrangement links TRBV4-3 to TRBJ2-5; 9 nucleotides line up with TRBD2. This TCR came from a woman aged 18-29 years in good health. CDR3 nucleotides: TGCGCCAGCAGCCGGGGTAGCGGGAGCCCTCAAGAGACCCAGTACTTC. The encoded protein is CASSRGSGSPQETQYF.